Sequencing of this T cell receptor beta chain was carried out in a study of T cell changes during pregnancy in multiple sclerosis. Germline lookup yields CDR1 LNHDA and CDR2 SQIVND (reference sequence). The V segment lost 1 base and the J segment 4 bases; nucleotides outside the gene matches: 4. The CDR3 is 15 residues long. Profiling relied on immunoSEQ multiplex PCR, and the TCRdb table lists in-frame clones only, not all of them. The data show around 130,000 clones, around 95% seen once. Specimen: peripheral blood, collected after pregnancy. The chain employs TRBV19 and TRBJ2-3; the match to TRBD1 covers 8 bases. This sequence was found in a female donor with multiple sclerosis, enrolled in a pregnancy study. CDR3 region: CASSIVGQVADTQYF. The CDR3 DNA reads as TGTGCCAGTAGTATAGTGGGACAGGTAGCAGATACGCAGTATTTT.